This TCR beta chain was recorded in a study of cytomegalovirus exposure and HLA in healthy donors. Overall study findings and caveats: The availability of immune exposure information extended only to CMV serostatus. Sequencing depth roughly uniform across donors was assumed in presence/absence analyses. In a later analysis, HLA-C alleles had the fewest associated TCRs, DRB1 alleles the most.

Primers: 60 Vbeta forward and 13 Jbeta reverse. Per the authors' pipeline: In a later analysis, of roughly 73 million unique beta chains, approximately 10 million appeared in at least two donors. Using immunoSEQ multiplex PCR, the repertoire was profiled, and TCRdb retains in-frame clones only, with some absent. Clonal size and the V and J genes are those of that table, whereas D and trimming came from the DNA. The table records approximately 170,000 clones, 75% to 80% of them present only once. In the case of this clone: Its antigen is still unknown.

This CDR3 has 13 residues. The V end was cut by 5 bases, the J end by 0 bases, with 7 bases between. The germline V gene encodes CDR1 MGHDK and CDR2 SYGVNS. The sequencing input was PBMCs. The receptor's source is a woman in her forties in good health and CMV-seropositive. The rearrangement joins TRBV25-1 to TRBJ1-1; D is uncertain. In nucleotides, the CDR3 is TGTGCCAGCAGTCTCTTTATGAACACTGAAGCTTTCTTT. Translated: CASSLFMNTEAFF. Complete variable domain (other parts from reference TRBV25-1 and TRBJ1-1): EADIYQTPRYLVIGTGKKITLECSQTMGHDKMYWYQQDPGMELHLIHYSYGVNSTEKGDLSSESTVSRIRTEHFPLTLESARPSHTSQYLCASSLFMNTEAFFGQGTRLTVV.